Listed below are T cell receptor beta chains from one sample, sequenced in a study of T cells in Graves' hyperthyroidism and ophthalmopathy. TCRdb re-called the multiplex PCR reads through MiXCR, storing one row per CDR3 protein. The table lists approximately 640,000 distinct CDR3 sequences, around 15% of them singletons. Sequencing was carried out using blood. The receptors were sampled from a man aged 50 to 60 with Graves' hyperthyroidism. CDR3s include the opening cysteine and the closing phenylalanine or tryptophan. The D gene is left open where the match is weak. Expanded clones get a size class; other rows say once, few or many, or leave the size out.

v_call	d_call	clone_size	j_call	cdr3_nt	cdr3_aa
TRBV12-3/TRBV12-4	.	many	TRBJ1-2	TGTGCCAGCAGTTTGGTTCCGTATGGCTACACCTTC	CASSLVPYGYTF
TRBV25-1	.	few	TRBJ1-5	TGTGCCAGCAGTTGTTACGCCATCGACACTCCCTACACAATTGGCAATCAGCCCCAGCATTTT	CASSCYAIDTPYTIGNQPQHF
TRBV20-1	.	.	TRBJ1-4	TGCAGTGCTAGTATACAGGGTGATATTGGCGAAAAACTGTTTTTT	CSASIQGDIGEKLFF
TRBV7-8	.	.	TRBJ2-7	TGTGCCAGCAGCTTATTCAATCTAGCCCACGAGCAGTACTTC	CASSLFNLAHEQYF
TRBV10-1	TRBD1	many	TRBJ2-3	TGCGCCAGCAGTGATATTCCGGGACAGGGGCGAGATACGCAGTATTTT	CASSDIPGQGRDTQYF
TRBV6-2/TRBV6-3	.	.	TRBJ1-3	TGTGCCAGCAGTTACACGACAGCTGGAAACACCATATATTTT	CASSYTTAGNTIYF
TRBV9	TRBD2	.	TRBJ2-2	TGTGCCAGCAGCGTACTAGCGGGAGAGGAGGGCGGGGAGCTGTTTTTT	CASSVLAGEEGGELFF
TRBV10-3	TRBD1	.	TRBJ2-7	TGTGCCATCAGTGGAAGGGGGCCGGAGCAGTACTTC	CAISGRGPEQYF
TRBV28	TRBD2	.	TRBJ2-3	TGTGCCAGCAGTTTTGACTGGCGGGAGGATACGCAGTATTTT	CASSFDWREDTQYF
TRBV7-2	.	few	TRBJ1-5	TGTGCCAGCAGCGACGTTCCACTGGGAGTTTATAGCAATCAGCCCCAGCATTTT	CASSDVPLGVYSNQPQHF
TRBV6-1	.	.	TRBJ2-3	TGTGCCAGCAGTTCCACCCCGGCGGCAGATACGCAGTATTTT	CASSSTPAADTQYF
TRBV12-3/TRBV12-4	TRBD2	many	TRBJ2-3	TGTGCCAGCAGCCCCCCGCTAGCGGGACTCACAGATACGCAGTATTTT	CASSPPLAGLTDTQYF
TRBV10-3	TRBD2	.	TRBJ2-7	TGTGCCATCAGTGACCTAGCGGCAGCGCTCTCCTACGAGCAGTACTTC	CAISDLAAALSYEQYF
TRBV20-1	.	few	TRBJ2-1	TGCAGTGCCGGCCCGGCGGGGTTCTACAATGAGCAGTTCTTC	CSAGPAGFYNEQFF
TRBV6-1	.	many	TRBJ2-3	TGTGCCAGCAGTTACATGCCAGGGTCCCTAGATACGCAGTATTTT	CASSYMPGSLDTQYF
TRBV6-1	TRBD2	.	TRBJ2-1	TGTGCCAGCAGTGAGACATTAGCGGGAGGGCCTTCGGATGAGCAGTTCTTC	CASSETLAGGPSDEQFF
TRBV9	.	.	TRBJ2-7	TGTGCCAGCAGCGTAGCAAGTGGTAGGGAGCAGTACTTC	CASSVASGREQYF
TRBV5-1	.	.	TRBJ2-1	TGCGCCAGCAGCTTGGCAGGCGCCCCTCGGCGCGCCTACGAGCAGTTCTTC	CASSLAGAPRRAYEQFF
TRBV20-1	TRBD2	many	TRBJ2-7	TGCAGTGCCGGGACTAGCGGGAGAAACGAGCAGTACTTC	CSAGTSGRNEQYF
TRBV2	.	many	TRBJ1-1	TGTGCCAGCAGTCGACAGTTAACTGAAGCTTTCTTT	CASSRQLTEAFF
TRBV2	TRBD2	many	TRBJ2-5	TGTGCCAGCAGGCCTAGCGGCCAAGAGACCCAGTACTTC	CASRPSGQETQYF
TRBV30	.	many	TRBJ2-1	TGTGCCTGGACTGTTATGGGCACGGTCAATGAGCAGTTCTTC	CAWTVMGTVNEQFF
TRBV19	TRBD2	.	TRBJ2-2	TGTGCCAGTACCCGGACTAGCGGGAGATACACCGGGGAGCTGTTTTTT	CASTRTSGRYTGELFF
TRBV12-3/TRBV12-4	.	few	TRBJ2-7	TGTGCCAGCGCGTTCCTGAGGGACGGCTACGAGCAGTACTTC	CASAFLRDGYEQYF
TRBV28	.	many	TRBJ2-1	TGTGCCAGCAGTCTGACCGACCAGGGCAACAATGAGCAGTTCTTC	CASSLTDQGNNEQFF
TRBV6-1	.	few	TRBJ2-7	TGTGCCAGCAGCTCCCTTATGGGGGGGGCGAGGTACGAGCAGTACTTC	CASSSLMGGARYEQYF
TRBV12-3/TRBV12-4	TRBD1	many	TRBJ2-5	TGTGCCAGCAGTAAGGGACAGGAAGAGACCCAGTACTTC	CASSKGQEETQYF
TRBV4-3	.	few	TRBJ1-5	TGCGCCAGCAGCCGGGATCTGGGCGGCAATCAGCCCCAGCATTTT	CASSRDLGGNQPQHF
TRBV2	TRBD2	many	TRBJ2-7	TGTGCCAGCAGTGGCCTCGAAAGCGGGAGTCCCTCCTACGAGCAGTACTTC	CASSGLESGSPSYEQYF
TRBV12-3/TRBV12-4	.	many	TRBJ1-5	TGTGCCAGCAGTAGACAGGCCGGCAATCAGCCCCAGCATTTT	CASSRQAGNQPQHF
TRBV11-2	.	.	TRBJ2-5	TGTGCCAGCAGCTTAGGGGCCGGGTCAACAGAGACCCAGTACTTC	CASSLGAGSTETQYF
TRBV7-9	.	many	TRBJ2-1	TGTGCCAGCGCCCCCCGTTCCGATGAGCAGTTCTTC	CASAPRSDEQFF
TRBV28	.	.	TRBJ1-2	.	CASSSVGRGNYGYAF
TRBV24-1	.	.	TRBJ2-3	TGTGCCACCAGTGAGCGGCCCACAGATACGCAGTATTTT	CATSERPTDTQYF
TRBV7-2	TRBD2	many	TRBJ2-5	TGTGCCAGCAGCTTAGCGCTTGGACTAGGTTCGGGCCAGTACTTC	CASSLALGLGSGQYF
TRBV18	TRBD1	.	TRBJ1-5	TGTGCCAGCTCACCTACAGGGGGTCCCCAGCATTTT	CASSPTGGPQHF
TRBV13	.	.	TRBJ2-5	TGTGCCAGCAGCACCCTATATTCTCCAGAAGAGACCCAGTACTTC	CASSTLYSPEETQYF
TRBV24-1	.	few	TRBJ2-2	TGTGCCACCAGTACGGGGTTTCAGGACACCGGGGAGCTGTTTTTT	CATSTGFQDTGELFF
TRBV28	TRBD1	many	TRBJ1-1	TGTGCCAGCAGTTTCTTGGCAGGGGGGGCTTTCTTT	CASSFLAGGAFF
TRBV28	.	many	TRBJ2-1	TGTGCCAGCAGTTTACGGTCCGTGGTATACAATGAGCAGTTCTTC	CASSLRSVVYNEQFF
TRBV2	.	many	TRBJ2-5	TGTGCCAGCAGTGATAAGGACAGAGGCCAGGGGACCCAGTACTTC	CASSDKDRGQGTQYF
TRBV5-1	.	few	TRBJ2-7	TGCGCCAGCAGCTTCGGGACTCAAACTCTCGAGCAGTACTTC	CASSFGTQTLEQYF
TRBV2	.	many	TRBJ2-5	TGTGCCAGCAGTGAGGCTAGGGCTAGGTTTGAGACCCAGTACTTC	CASSEARARFETQYF
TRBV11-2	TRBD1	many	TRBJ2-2	TGTGCCAGCAGCGAATGGACAGGGGCCGGGGAGCTGTTTTTT	CASSEWTGAGELFF
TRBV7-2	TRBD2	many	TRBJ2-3	TGTGCCAGCAGCTCCCGGAGGGCGGGAGCTTTAAGGGCAGATACGCAGTATTTT	CASSSRRAGALRADTQYF
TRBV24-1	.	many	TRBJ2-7	TGTGCCACCAGTACTACAGGGGGGGCCTACGAGCAGTACTTC	CATSTTGGAYEQYF
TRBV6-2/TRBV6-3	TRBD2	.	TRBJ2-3	TGTGCCAGCAGTTACCAGCGGGAGGCTACGCAGTATTTT	CASSYQREATQYF
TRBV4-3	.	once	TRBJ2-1	TGCGCCAGCAGCCAACATTTAACAGGAGCAAAATACAATGAGCAGTTCTTC	CASSQHLTGAKYNEQFF
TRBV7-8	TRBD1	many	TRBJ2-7	TGTGCCAGCAGCTTACGGGACAGTCCTACCTACGAGCAGTACTTC	CASSLRDSPTYEQYF
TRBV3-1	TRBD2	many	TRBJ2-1	TGTGCCAGCAGCCCCCAACTAGCGGGGAACAATGAGCAGTTCTTC	CASSPQLAGNNEQFF
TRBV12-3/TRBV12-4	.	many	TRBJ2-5	TGTGCCAGCAGTCCGGGAGCGGGCGCAGAGACCCAGTACTTC	CASSPGAGAETQYF
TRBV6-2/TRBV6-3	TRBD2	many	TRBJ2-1	TGTGCCAGCAGTTACTCGTTACGAATCGGGACTAGCGGGATTTACAATGAGCAGTTCTTC	CASSYSLRIGTSGIYNEQFF
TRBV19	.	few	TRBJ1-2	TGTGCCAGTAGTAGGAAGGGGGTCTATGGCTACACCTTC	CASSRKGVYGYTF
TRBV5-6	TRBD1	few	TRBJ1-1	TGTGCCAGCAGCGGGGGACAGCTTATGAACACTGAAGCTTTCTTT	CASSGGQLMNTEAFF
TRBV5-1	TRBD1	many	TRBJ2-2	TGTGCCAGCAGTCCCGGGACAGCGAACACCGGGGAGCTGTTTTTT	CASSPGTANTGELFF